This T cell receptor (beta chain) appears in the sequencing data of a study of glioma-infiltrating T cells (TCRdb year 2016). In the study overall: Glioma tissue, non-neoplastic brain tissue and matched peripheral blood mononuclear cells were used as sources from which TCR alpha- and beta-chain repertoires were sequenced. To gauge divergence between tissue and blood T-cell populations, every tissue-infiltrating repertoire was compared against the peripheral blood repertoire from the same patient. The paired cohort comprised three low-grade glioma patients, about eight primary glioblastoma patients and three non-glioma patients contributing non-neoplastic brain tissue. Overall study outcomes, separate from this receptor: Only a very small number of CDR3 sequences turned up in both tissue and blood, a result put down to high CDR3 diversity combined with limited sampling. Small numbers underpinned the group comparisons: eight glioblastoma patients, three low-grade glioma patients and three non-neoplastic patients. In non-neoplastic patients, VJ-independent divergence between tissue and blood fell below expectation, whereas in all gliomas, and especially in low-grade gliomas, the divergence rose above expectation.

The iRepertoire nested amplicon-rescue multiplex PCR (arm-PCR) platform was used to amplify TCR alpha and beta CDR3 regions from RNA. The input for one-step reverse transcription and amplification was 100-400 ng of tissue mRNA or PBMC total RNA. Following bead purification, Illumina adapters were added through a secondary multiplex PCR, and the libraries were then gel-purified between 200 and 400 bp. Libraries carried internal 6-nucleotide barcodes used for demultiplexing. Libraries were sequenced on an Illumina MiSeq with 2x220 or 2x250 nucleotide paired-end reads. Per the authors' processing: Paired reads were merged with FLASH 1.2.11 and aligned to the GRCh37 human genome with BWA-MEM before extracting TRA and TRB reads. An IMGT-derived reference of cassette sequences and CDR3 motifs, with pseudogenes included, was used for V and J assignment. Reads were translated in three frames, and productive CDR3s were defined by a C…FGXG motif without stop codons. A clonotype was defined as a unique combination of a V-J cassette pair and a CDR3 amino acid sequence. Reads were filtered by Hamming distance, thresholded by each sample's sequence error rate in mapped regions. The public reads were quality trimmed at Q25 with fastp and then assembled into clones with MiXCR by TCRdb, keeping productive beta chains. Each entry is one CDR3 protein sequence, shown with its most common DNA and genes. None of the V and J calls come from the authors' own analysis; TCRdb made them. This sample has roughly 200,000 distinct CDR3 sequences in its table, and approximately 40% of those were observed once. 5.2% of the sample is held by the ten biggest clonotypes.

This clonotype has ten or more counts. What antigen it recognizes has not been identified. It has no much larger one-base neighbor in the sample; base qualities were not kept. Sequenced sample: glioma tissue, nonneoplastic brain tissue, or PBMCs (not recorded which). This clonotype was sampled from a human donor with low-grade glioma or glioblastoma, undergoing nonglioma brain surgery, or in good health (not recorded which).

The sequenced DNA is TGTGCCAGCTCACCACGGGGGCAAGGCTCTGGAAACACCATATATTTT. This is translated as CASSPRGQGSGNTIYF. The rearrangement combines TRBV18 with TRBJ1-3, with TRBD1 tentatively as D gene (6 bases match). V and J lose 1 base and 0 bases, and a span of 10 bases separates them. Its CDR3 holds 16 amino acids, cysteine through phenylalanine. The kept DNA is CDR3 alone, 48 bases in frame from the first base. Via the germline V gene, CDR1 is KGHSH and CDR2 LQKENI.